Below, 7 T cell receptor beta chains from the same sample are listed, as sequenced in a study of shared T cell receptors in the human thymus. Sequencing used immunoSEQ multiplex PCR; TCRdb keeps in-frame clones, though not all of them. The sample carries hundreds of thousands of clones, approximately 88% recorded once. The sample was also linked to a second study, of human thymus T cells.

The specimen was thymocytes. The source of these receptors is a boy in the first two years of life with a congenital heart defect.

The CDR3 region is CASSPGTGGTATNEKLFF. Written as DNA, the CDR3 is TGTGCCAGTAGTCCCGGGACAGGGGGCACCGCAACTAATGAAAAACTGTTTTTT. This chain connects TRBV19 to TRBJ1-4, with 12 bases identical to TRBD1. This CDR3 region has 18 residues. After removal of 5 bases from V and 0 bases from J, the junction contained 7 bases not matched to a gene. Per germline, CDR1 LNHDA and CDR2 SQIVND (reference sequence).

J is TRBJ1-2 and V is TRBV27; D is undetermined. Germline V CDR1 and CDR2: MNHEY, SMNVEV (reference sequence). Trimming shortened V by 7 bases and J by 8 bases, and 11 bases separated the two germline ends. The CDR3 loop spans 11 amino acids. CDR3 loop: CASKDSKGYTF. The CDR3 DNA reads TGTGCCAGCAAGGACTCGAAGGGCTACACCTTC.

The sample holds a few counts of this clone. This rearrangement joins TRBV6-5 to TRBJ1-3, with TRBD1 matching 8 bases. CDR1 and CDR2 from the germline V gene are MNHEY and SVGAGI. Trimming cost V 10 bases and J 0 bases; bases outside gene matches: 5. CDR3 length: 14 residues. The CDR3 loop is CATTQGGSGNTIYF. The CDR3 DNA reads as TGTGCCACGACACAGGGGGGCTCTGGAAACACCATATATTTT.

Concerning this clone itself: The junction and the germline gene differ at one end; a read error may be behind it. The J gene is TRBJ2-1, the V gene TRBV4-2; D may be TRBD2 (6 bases). Per germline, CDR1 LGHNA and CDR2 YNFKEQ. This CDR3 is 15 amino acids long. DNA for the CDR3: TGTGCCAGCAGCCTGGGGCGGGACTCCGACAATGAGCAGTTCTTC. It encodes CASSLGRDSDNEQFF.

This chain connects TRBV28 to TRBJ1-5; TRBD1 matches at 12 bases. The CDR3 totals 17 residues. Germline trimming cut 5 bases from V and 3 bases from J; bases unmatched to any gene: 8. Germline CDR1 and CDR2: MDHEN and SYDVKM. Written as DNA, the CDR3 is TGTGCCAGCAGTCCGGGACAGGGGGCAAGATACAATCAGCCCCAGCATTTT. Translated: CASSPGQGARYNQPQHF.

The CDR3 DNA reads TGTGCCAGCAGCCAAGAGAGGCGTGAGACCCAGTACTTC. Amino acid sequence: CASSQERRETQYF. The chain links TRBV14 to TRBJ2-5; D uncertain. Trimming took off 0 bases at V and 5 bases at J, with 7 bases between the two ends. This CDR3 has 13 amino acids. Germline V gene sequence: CDR1 SGHDN, CDR2 FVKESK. The complete variable domain, with remaining parts taken from reference TRBV14 and TRBJ2-5, reads EAGVTQFPSHSVIEKGQTVTLRCDPISGHDNLYWYRRVMGKEIKFLLHFVKESKQDESGMPNNRFLAERTGGTYSTLKVQPAELEDSGVYFCASSQERRETQYFGPGTRLLVL.

J is TRBJ1-1 and V is TRBV4-3, with D possibly matching TRBD1 (6 bases). CDR1 and CDR2 (germline): LGHNA, YSLEER. V lost 4 bases to trimming and J lost 3 bases, with 12 bases between them. This CDR3 spans 14 amino acids. The CDR3 reads CASSRADRHTEAFF. CDR3 sequence (DNA): TGCGCCAGCAGCCGAGCTGACAGGCACACTGAAGCTTTCTTT.